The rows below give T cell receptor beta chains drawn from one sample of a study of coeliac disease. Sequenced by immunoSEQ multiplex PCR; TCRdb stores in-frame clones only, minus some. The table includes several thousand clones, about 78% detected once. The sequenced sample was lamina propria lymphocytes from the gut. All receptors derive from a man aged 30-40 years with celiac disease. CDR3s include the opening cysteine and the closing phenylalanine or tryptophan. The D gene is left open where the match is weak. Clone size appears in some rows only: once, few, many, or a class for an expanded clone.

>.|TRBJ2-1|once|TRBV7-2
CASSLDPAAYNEQFF
TGTGCCAGCAGCTTAGACCCGGCGGCCTACAATGAGCAGTTCTTC
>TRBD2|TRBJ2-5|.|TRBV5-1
CASREGLAEGETQYF
TGCGCCAGCAGGGAGGGACTAGCGGAAGGGGAGACCCAGTACTTC
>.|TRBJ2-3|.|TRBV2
CASSYTDTQYF
TGTGCCAGCAGTTACACAGATACGCAGTATTTT
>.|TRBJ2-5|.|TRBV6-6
CASSYSKGGKETQYF
TGTGCCAGCAGTTACTCGAAAGGCGGAAAAGAGACCCAGTACTTC
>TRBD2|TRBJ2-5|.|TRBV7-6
CASSLGIAGKETQYF
TGTGCCAGCAGCTTAGGGATAGCGGGGAAAGAGACCCAGTACTTC
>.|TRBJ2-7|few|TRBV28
CASSLSNGRYEQYF
TGTGCCAGCAGTTTATCTAACGGTCGCTACGAGCAGTACTTC
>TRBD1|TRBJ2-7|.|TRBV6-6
CASSPRQGSGYEQYF
TGTGCCAGCAGCCCAAGACAGGGGTCTGGGTACGAGCAGTACTTC
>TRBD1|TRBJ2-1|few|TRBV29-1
CSVGGAGQGDHNEQFF
TGCAGCGTTGGAGGGGCCGGACAGGGGGACCACAATGAGCAGTTCTTC
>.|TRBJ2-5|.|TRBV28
CASMTGSEGQETQYF
TGTGCCAGCATGACGGGATCGGAGGGGCAAGAGACCCAGTACTTC
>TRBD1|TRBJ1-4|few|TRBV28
CASSSGQVREKLFF
TGTGCCAGCAGTTCAGGACAGGTTCGGGAAAAACTGTTTTTT
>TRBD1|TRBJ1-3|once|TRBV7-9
CASSFLHSGTGAGNTIYF
TGTGCCAGCAGCTTCCTTCACTCCGGGACAGGGGCTGGAAACACCATATATTTT
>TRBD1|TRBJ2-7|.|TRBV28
CASRGGQGARYEQYF
TGTGCCAGCAGGGGGGGACAGGGGGCTCGCTACGAGCAGTACTTC